Listed below are T cell receptor beta chains from one sample, sequenced in a study of T cells expressing NK-cell markers. TCRdb reprocessed the 5' RACE reads and keeps a single row for each CDR3 protein, giving no DNA. The data include more than 400,000 distinct CDR3 sequences; the top ten clones carry under 7.5%. Material for sequencing was blood T cells: a sorted CD56 or NKG2C T cell subset, CD4+ or CD8+ T cells, or bulk PBMC T cells (not recorded which). The source is a woman aged 18 to 75 in good health. CDR3s include the opening cysteine and the closing phenylalanine or tryptophan.

j_gene: TRBJ2-2; v_gene: TRBV20-1; CDR3aa: CSARGGGLVAGTGELFF
j_gene: TRBJ2-7; v_gene: TRBV5-5; CDR3aa: CASSLSGRGAYEQYF
j_gene: TRBJ1-1; v_gene: TRBV5-1; CDR3aa: CASSLGVRGQYLSLNTEAFF
j_gene: TRBJ2-5; v_gene: TRBV12-3/TRBV12-4; CDR3aa: CASSFSPGVSGGQETQYF
j_gene: TRBJ2-3; v_gene: TRBV6-5; CDR3aa: CASSPLGGPVGTDTQYF
j_gene: TRBJ2-5; v_gene: TRBV20-1; CDR3aa: CSARDFGSGGQETQYF
j_gene: TRBJ2-7; v_gene: TRBV29-1; CDR3aa: CSVSHNTYEQYF
j_gene: TRBJ2-1; v_gene: TRBV3-1; CDR3aa: CASRVGGSNEQFF
j_gene: TRBJ2-7; v_gene: TRBV6-2/TRBV6-3; CDR3aa: CASSYGRIGYEQYF
j_gene: TRBJ2-1; v_gene: TRBV29-1; CDR3aa: CSVRASGSYNEQFF
j_gene: TRBJ1-2; v_gene: TRBV18; CDR3aa: CASSRDTTGGYTF
j_gene: TRBJ1-5; v_gene: TRBV6-2/TRBV6-3; CDR3aa: CASGRTGVSNQPQHF
j_gene: TRBJ2-1; v_gene: TRBV7-3; CDR3aa: CASSLGPTAGGEQFF
j_gene: TRBJ1-2; v_gene: TRBV12-3/TRBV12-4; CDR3aa: CASNTGGRGYTF
j_gene: TRBJ1-2; v_gene: TRBV12-3/TRBV12-4; CDR3aa: CATPGSTYGYTF
j_gene: TRBJ2-1; v_gene: TRBV29-1; CDR3aa: CSIGGDGDEQFF
j_gene: TRBJ1-4; v_gene: TRBV19; CDR3aa: CASSIPGTPDNEKLFF
j_gene: TRBJ1-2; v_gene: TRBV12-3/TRBV12-4; CDR3aa: CASSSRARLGYTF
j_gene: TRBJ1-3; v_gene: TRBV7-6; CDR3aa: CASSLSVGSSGNTIYF
j_gene: TRBJ2-1; v_gene: TRBV9; CDR3aa: CASSAKPLGSYNEQFF
j_gene: TRBJ2-2; v_gene: TRBV12-3/TRBV12-4; CDR3aa: CASNPWGPAANTGELFF
j_gene: TRBJ2-5; v_gene: TRBV20-1; CDR3aa: CSAPRTGRRETQYF
j_gene: TRBJ2-5; v_gene: TRBV3-1; CDR3aa: CASSPWTGGETQYF
j_gene: TRBJ2-7; v_gene: TRBV9; CDR3aa: CASSVAGRGTYEQYF
j_gene: TRBJ2-5; v_gene: TRBV30; CDR3aa: CAWSVVLETQHF
j_gene: TRBJ1-2; v_gene: TRBV3-1; CDR3aa: CASSQEPPYGYTF
j_gene: TRBJ2-2; v_gene: TRBV6-5; CDR3aa: CASSYGIVNTGELFF
j_gene: TRBJ2-3; v_gene: TRBV5-1; CDR3aa: CATSGLAHTDTQYF
j_gene: TRBJ2-7; v_gene: TRBV4-3; CDR3aa: CASSQARDPGYEQYF
j_gene: TRBJ1-3; v_gene: TRBV7-2; CDR3aa: CASSFAAPKSLNTIYF